This TCR beta chain was identified during a study of cytomegalovirus exposure and HLA in healthy donors. Study conclusions and caveats: The listing of roughly 160 TCR beta chains classed them as cytomegalovirus-associated. Clusters of TCRs from the first cohort tended to co-occur in the 130 or so validation repertoires (as a later analysis found). Specificity for CMV antigens was confirmed in vitro for a few of the CMV-associated chains. TCR sequences were mostly rare, though some public TCRs occurred in many donors.

Comments on this clone: Its antigen remains unknown.

The CDR3 runs to 16 residues. Losses at the gene ends were 5 bases for V and 3 bases for J; bases not matched to a gene: 11. Germline CDR1 PRHDT, CDR2 FYEKMQ (reference sequence). Only in-frame clones appear in the TCRdb table, and some are missing; sequencing was by immunoSEQ multiplex PCR. The sample has more than 50,000 clones, roughly 94% seen once. Sequencing was done on a sample of PBMCs. The chain has TRBV13 and TRBJ2-3, with TRBD2 matching 7 bases. This sequence was found in a man younger than 35 in good health and CMV-seronegative. The CDR3 DNA reads as TGTGCCAGCAGCGGGAGGGACTTAGTATGGACAGATACGCAGTATTTT. It encodes CASSGRDLVWTDTQYF.